This T cell receptor beta chain was retrieved from a study of graft-versus-host responses after intestinal transplantation. Study-wide background: Each patient got anti-thymocyte globulin induction, then tacrolimus and steroids for roughly 3 years. Study-wide results and limits: Recipient-marrow GvH clones were detected, some having first appeared in ileum or blood.

Trimming left V 6 bases short and J 5 bases short, with 14 bases between. Germline V CDR1 and CDR2: SGHNT, YENEEA. The CDR3 is 13 residues long. Repertoires were generated with immunoSEQ multiplex PCR, while TCRdb's copy carries only in-frame clones and drops some. The sample has some 6,600 clones, more than 25% seen once. Each mixed lymphocyte reaction held roughly 200,000 CFSE-labeled responders and roughly 200,000 irradiated violet-dye-labeled stimulators. Researchers sorted proliferating CFSE-low CD3+CD4+ and CD3+CD8+ responders once the reaction had finished. This clonotype was obtained from a human patient who was an organ donor for intestinal transplantation. Sequencing used alloreactive CD4+ T cells from a mixed lymphocyte reaction culture, obtained before transplantation. The subset here: CFSE-low proliferating T cells sorted from roughly six-day pre-transplant mixed lymphocyte reaction (GvH or HvG direction). This sequence joins TRBV11-3 and TRBJ2-7; unclear D gene. DNA of the CDR3: TGTGCCAGCAGTCTAGAGTCGTCCCACGAGCAGTACTTC. Encoded protein: CASSLESSHEQYF.